This TCR beta chain was identified during a study of cytomegalovirus exposure and HLA in healthy donors. The length of the CDR3 is 14 residues. From germline, CDR1 is SNHLY and CDR2 FYNNEI. Trimming took off 4 bases at V and 5 bases at J, with 12 bases between the two ends. As regards this clone: Its antigen is undetermined.

Points from the study as a whole: Serostatus for CMV was the only available immune exposure information. The study assumed roughly uniform donor sequencing depth for presence/absence analyses.

A multiplex PCR was run with 60 Vbeta primers and 13 Jbeta primers. Assay used: immunoSEQ multiplex PCR; TCRdb lists only in-frame clones, some missing. The sample carries roughly 160,000 clones, approximately 71% recorded once. The sequence was collected from a girl aged 10 to 17 in good health and CMV-seronegative. This chain uses TRBV2 with TRBJ1-5; D is unresolved. Sequencing was done on a sample of PBMCs. CDR3 sequence reads: CASSAVGRDQPQHF. The DNA of the CDR3 is TGTGCCAGCAGTGCTGTAGGGAGGGATCAGCCCCAGCATTTT.